What follows is one T cell receptor (beta chain) and its context. No cognate antigen has been identified for it. Base-call qualities are not available, and no considerably larger clone is one nucleotide away. From the cysteine through the phenylalanine, the CDR3 covers 16 amino acids. The sequence is cut down to CDR3 DNA, 48 bases in frame from base 1. Germline trimming: 3 bases from V, 10 bases from J; junction bases outside gene matches: 14. CDR1 and CDR2 (LNHDA, SQIVND) derive from the germline V gene (reference sequence). The data stem from a study of T cell changes during pregnancy in multiple sclerosis (dated by TCRdb to between 2018 and 2020). Regarding the research as a whole: Changes in the T cell repertoire over the course of pregnancy were examined in this study in women with multiple sclerosis.

Library preparation employed the immunoSEQ multiplex PCR assay. Drawn from immuneACCESS, this table holds only the in-frame rearrangements with V and J called that TCRdb kept. Clones are partly lost; checked studies trace under half to an unresolved V gene and leave the rest unexplained. This sample comprises more than 70,000 clones, over 80% of them detected only once. In total, the top ten clones hold 2% to 2.5% of the sample. The source material was peripheral blood, sampled before pregnancy. The clonotype originates from a female donor with multiple sclerosis, enrolled in a pregnancy study. The receptor chain draws on TRBV19 and TRBJ2-1; 8 bases in the middle match TRBD1. The DNA reads as follows: TGTGCCAGTAGTATGGGTTCGGGGACAGGAGAGTCGGAGCAGTTCTTC. Its translation is CASSMGSGTGESEQFF.